These T cell receptor beta chains were read from a single sample in a study of blood T cells in healthy people across ages. In TCRdb, the 5' RACE reads were re-called with MiXCR into one record per CDR3 protein. The data hold hundreds of thousands of distinct CDR3 sequences, with around 25% observed a single time. In addition, the sample was reused for a study of T cells of mothers and their children.

Material for sequencing was blood. These receptors originate from a boy younger than 18 in good health. Both conserved end residues are trimmed from each CDR3. The size of a clone is reported for some rows only, either as once, few or many, or as a class for expanded clones.

v_call	j_call	clone_size	cdr3_aa
TRBV4-1	TRBJ2-7	few	ASSQVNPGRHEQY
TRBV7-9	TRBJ2-1	NA	ASSSLLAGGPYEQF
TRBV20-1	TRBJ2-4	NA	SATWRGDIAKNIQY
TRBV5-1	TRBJ2-5	few	ASSLLLKETQY
TRBV27	TRBJ2-7	NA	ASSLRDGVSEQY
TRBV20-1	TRBJ2-7	NA	SARGRGDSREQY
TRBV4-1	TRBJ1-2	few	ASSQGAQGYGYT
TRBV5-1	TRBJ2-1	NA	ASSLRTGDNEQF
TRBV7-3	TRBJ1-2	NA	ASSLVGSGYGYT
TRBV6-1	TRBJ1-5	NA	ASRGNQPQH
TRBV12-3/TRBV12-4	TRBJ1-5	NA	ASSSRKGSNQPQH
TRBV12-3/TRBV12-4	TRBJ1-1	NA	ALQGARNTEAF
TRBV20-1	TRBJ1-2	once	SVLSGQGYGYT
TRBV20-1	TRBJ2-3	few	SARDGFGGKDTQY
TRBV10-3	TRBJ1-2	NA	AISDSGTENYGYT
TRBV6-5	TRBJ2-7	NA	ASSYSSAGGSYEQY
TRBV5-1	TRBJ1-1	few	ASSPWTGRLGSTEAF
TRBV2	NA	NA	ASSKDRQQETQY
TRBV27	TRBJ2-7	NA	ASSPLPGGSSYEQY
TRBV6-2/TRBV6-3	TRBJ2-4	NA	ASSYRRELKNIQY
TRBV4-2	TRBJ1-4	NA	ASSQDQGGVNEKLF
TRBV10-3	TRBJ2-3	NA	AISKDRVTDTQY
TRBV30	NA	few	AWKQSYEQY
TRBV20-1	TRBJ2-1	few	SALTRGGLSYNEQF
TRBV7-6	NA	once	ASSSNPGGQF
TRBV11-1	NA	NA	ASSGMVDSYEQY
TRBV20-1	TRBJ2-7	NA	SALPPELYEQY
TRBV6-6	TRBJ2-2	NA	ASKYREGGELF
TRBV7-3	TRBJ1-1	few	ASSPGGRANTEAF